Included here is one TCR beta chain sequence, with context. Original analysis: Estimates of nucleated cell counts were drawn from the amplification of reference gene primers. Using immunoSEQ multiplex PCR, the repertoire was profiled, and TCRdb retains in-frame clones only, with some absent. For V, J and clone size, that table is used; D and trimming come from the DNA. The sample has some 230,000 clones, approximately 90% seen once; the top ten hold 2% to 2.5%. The record originates from a study of blood T cell repertoires in COVID-19. As for the study in general: The samples span acute and convalescent COVID-19 from the United States, Italy and Spain. T cells, B-cell-depleted T cells, or PBMCs supplied cDNA or gDNA.

Germline lookup yields CDR1 SGHNT and CDR2 YYREEE (reference sequence). The CDR3 has 13 amino acids. The V end was cut by 4 bases, the J end by 7 bases, with 15 bases between. Sequencing used peripheral blood. This TCR was sampled from a man aged 25 to 45 who had recovered from COVID-19. This chain joins TRBV5-4 and TRBJ2-7; possibly TRBD2 for D (5 bases). CDR3: CASSHQRREEQYF. Here the CDR3 DNA reads TGTGCCAGCAGCCACCAGCGGAGAGAGGAGCAGTACTTC.